This T cell receptor beta chain was sequenced in a study of cytomegalovirus exposure and HLA in healthy donors. Separate from the approximately 670-subject first cohort was the approximately 110-subject validation cohort, to which the donors belonged. CDR1 is SGHAT, CDR2 FQNNGV, per germline. This CDR3 has 14 amino acids. V lost 1 base and J 0 bases, leaving 7 bases between the germline ends. Turning to this clone: Antigen unknown.

General study findings and limits: The tendency of first-cohort TCR clusters to co-occur in the 110 or so validation repertoires emerged from a later analysis. Both high specificity and high sensitivity reportedly marked the classifier's diagnosis of cytomegalovirus status. Some TCR beta chains (around 160 of them) were listed as cytomegalovirus-associated.

Sequenced by immunoSEQ multiplex PCR; TCRdb stores in-frame clones only, minus some. The sample carries about 65,000 clones, about 91% recorded once. The sequence was collected from a woman aged 18-29 years in good health and CMV-seronegative. The specimen was PBMCs. The V and J genes are TRBV11-2 and TRBJ2-7, with D hard to call. The CDR3 region is CASSLGQFSYEQYF. CDR3 nucleotide sequence: TGTGCCAGCAGCTTAGGGCAGTTCTCCTACGAGCAGTACTTC.